The text below deals with one TCR beta chain. Its antigen is unknown. Only in-frame clones appear in the TCRdb table, and some are missing; sequencing was by immunoSEQ multiplex PCR. The sample holds 25,000 to 30,000 clones, around two thirds seen once. The CDR3 length is 12 residues. V was pared by 1 base and J by 7 bases, with 10 bases between. CDR1 and CDR2 from the germline V gene are GTSNPN and SVGIG (reference sequence). Unexposed donor CD4+ T cells date from about 2011-2018, before the COVID-19 pandemic. The cells were cultured for under 13 days before CD4+ T cells were isolated. The data were taken from a study of CD4 T cells in relation to SARS-CoV-2 and coronaviruses.

This clonotype was obtained from a human donor in good health. This chain uses TRBV30 with TRBJ1-1; no reliable D call. The specimen was CD4+ T cells from PBMCs, cultured in vitro. DNA of the CDR3: TGTGCCTGGAGTGGTGGGAGAGTTGAAGCTTTCTTT. Amino acids: CAWSGGRVEAFF.